Listed here are 12 T cell receptor beta chains from one sample, sequenced in a study of identical twins. TCRdb independently ran MiXCR on the 5' RACE reads; one entry per CDR3 protein. The sample consists of about 150,000 distinct CDR3 sequences, roughly 3.3% of them appearing once. Sequenced material: memory T cells sorted from blood. The source of these receptors is a man aged 18 to 29 in good health.

In its sample, this clonotype was seen many times. The chain links TRBV20-1 to TRBJ2-1; D gene uncertain. V dropped 0 bases and J dropped 2 bases, with 11 bases sitting between them. Germline CDR1 is DFQATT and CDR2 is SNEGSKA (reference sequence). The length of the CDR3 is 15 residues. The chain's CDR3 is CSARDSSRPYNEQFF. The CDR3 coding sequence is TGCAGTGCTAGAGATTCGTCTCGCCCCTACAATGAGCAGTTCTTC.

In its sample, this clonotype ranks as medium-sized. The gene calls are TRBV29-1 and TRBJ1-1; D gene ambiguous. V was pared by 6 bases and J by 0 bases, with 2 bases between. The CDR3 consists of 10 residues. The germline gives CDR1 SQVTM, CDR2 ANQGSEA. CDR3 sequence: CSVMNTEAFF. DNA of the CDR3: TGCAGCGTAATGAACACTGAAGCTTTCTTT.

In its sample, this clonotype was seen many times. This chain uses TRBV27 with TRBJ2-1, with 9 bases lining up with TRBD1. Germline V gives CDR1 MNHEY, CDR2 SMNVEV (reference sequence). V lost 6 bases to trimming and J lost 4 bases; unmatched junction nucleotides: 7. The CDR3 totals 15 residues. The DNA of the CDR3 is TGTGCCAGCAGATACGACAGGGGGGCTTACAATGAGCAGTTCTTC. Amino acids: CASRYDRGAYNEQFF.

This clonotype was seen many times. This sequence joins TRBV20-1 and TRBJ2-2, with 7 nucleotides matching TRBD1. The V segment lost 6 bases and the J segment 2 bases; nucleotides outside the gene matches: 9. The CDR3 consists of 15 residues. Per germline, CDR1 DFQATT and CDR2 SNEGSKA (reference sequence). CDR3 coding DNA: TGCAGTGCGCCTCGGGACAGCGGAAACACCGGGGAGCTGTTTTTT. The encoded protein is CSAPRDSGNTGELFF.

This clonotype was picked up many times. CDR3: CASSINDRVSGANVLTF. The CDR3 nucleotides read TGTGCCAGTAGTATAAACGACAGAGTCTCTGGGGCCAACGTCCTGACTTTC. The J gene is TRBJ2-6, the V gene TRBV19; D possibly corresponds to TRBD1 (5 bases). V was shortened by 2 bases and J by 0 bases, with 11 bases between the two germline ends. This CDR3 has 17 amino acids. Germline assignment: CDR1 LNHDA and CDR2 SQIVND (reference sequence).

This clonotype has ten or more counts. The chain carries TRBV5-1 and TRBJ2-1, with 10 bases lining up with TRBD1. There are 15 residues in the CDR3. CDR1 is SGHRS and CDR2 is YFSETQ in the germline V gene. The J segment lost 7 bases and the V segment lost 6 bases, leaving 10 bases of the junction unmatched. The CDR3, as DNA: TGCGCCAGCAACAATGGACAGGGGGGTTGGAATGAGCAGTTCTTC. It codes for CASNNGQGGWNEQFF.

This clonotype was seen many times. V gene TRBV2 combines with J gene TRBJ2-2; possible D gene TRBD2, 6 bases. Trimming took off 7 bases at V and 4 bases at J, with 13 bases between the two ends. Germline CDR1 reads SNHLY; CDR2 reads FYNNEI. This CDR3 is 14 amino acids long. In nucleotides, the CDR3 is TGTGCCAGCACCGGGCTAGCGAGCACCGGGGAGCTGTTTTTT. It encodes CASTGLASTGELFF.

The rearrangement links TRBV29-1 to TRBJ2-5; D perhaps matches TRBD1 (6 bases). There are 14 residues in the CDR3. The V end was cut by 7 bases, the J end by 1 base, with 16 bases between. In germline, CDR1 is SQVTM, CDR2 ANQGSEA. CDR3 nucleotide sequence: TGCAGCGCAAGAAAGGGGGTGACCCAAGAGACCCAGTACTTC. It specifies CSARKGVTQETQYF.

As for this clonotype: A read error is possible here, since a much larger clone lies one base away. This sequence joins TRBV18 and TRBJ2-1; unclear D gene. The end of the DNA fits TRBJ2-7 better, so the J call may be wrong. Germline V gene sequence: CDR1 KGHSH, CDR2 LQKENI. The CDR3 extends over 15 amino acids. The CDR3 reads CASSPPTGEYNEQYF. The CDR3 bases are TGTGCCAGCTCACCACCCACTGGAGAATACAATGAGCAGTACTTC.

This clonotype is labeled medium-sized. This sequence joins TRBV7-9 and TRBJ1-5, with 7 bases matching TRBD1. The junction had 2 bases not matched to a gene; V was cut back by 1 base and J by 5 bases. Germline CDR1 and CDR2: SEHNR and FQNEAQ (reference sequence). CDR3 length equals 14 residues. CDR3 DNA: TGTGCCAGCAGCTTAGGGACAGGTCATCAGCCCCAGCATTTT. Amino acid sequence: CASSLGTGHQPQHF.

This sequence joins TRBV10-1 and TRBJ2-6; D may be TRBD2 (6 bases). There are 17 residues in the CDR3. Germline V gene data show CDR1 as WNHNN and CDR2 as SYGVQD (reference sequence). Trimming took 6 bases from V and 2 from J, leaving 17 bases between them. CDR3 bases: TGCGCCAGCAGGAAGGGAGGACGTAGCACTGGGGCCAACGTCCTGACTTTC. Its protein is CASRKGGRSTGANVLTF.

This clonotype came up many times. V usage is TRBV29-1 and J usage is TRBJ1-6, with D perhaps matching TRBD1 (6 bases). Germline V CDR1 and CDR2: SQVTM, ANQGSEA. The CDR3 has 11 amino acids. V dropped 5 bases and J dropped 8 bases, with 7 bases sitting between them. Here the CDR3 reads CSVRGDSPLHF. The CDR3 nucleotides are TGCAGCGTTAGGGGGGATTCACCCCTCCACTTT.